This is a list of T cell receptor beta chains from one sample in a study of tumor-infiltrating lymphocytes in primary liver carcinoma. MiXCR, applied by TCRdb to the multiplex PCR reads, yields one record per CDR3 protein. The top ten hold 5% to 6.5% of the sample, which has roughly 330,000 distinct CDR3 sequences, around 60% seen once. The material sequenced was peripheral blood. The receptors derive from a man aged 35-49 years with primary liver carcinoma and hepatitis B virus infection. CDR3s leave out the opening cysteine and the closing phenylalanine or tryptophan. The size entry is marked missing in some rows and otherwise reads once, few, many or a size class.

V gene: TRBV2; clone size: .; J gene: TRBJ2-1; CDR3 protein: ASLRGDRDYNEQF
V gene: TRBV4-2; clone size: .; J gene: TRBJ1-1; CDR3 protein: PSSQVMANRSPEAF
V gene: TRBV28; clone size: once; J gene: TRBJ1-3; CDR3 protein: VSTPYEVNSGNTIY
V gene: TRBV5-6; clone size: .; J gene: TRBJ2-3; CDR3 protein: ASCLDRGLTDTQY
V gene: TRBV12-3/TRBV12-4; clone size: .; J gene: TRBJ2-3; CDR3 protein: SSSLQGTSGSVGQY
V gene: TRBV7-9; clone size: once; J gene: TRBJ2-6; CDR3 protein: ASSLLRDTTLSGANVLT
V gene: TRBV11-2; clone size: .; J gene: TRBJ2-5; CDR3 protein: VSSQTPVGGKETQY
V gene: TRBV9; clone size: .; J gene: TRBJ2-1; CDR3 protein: ASSGTSGRLGQF
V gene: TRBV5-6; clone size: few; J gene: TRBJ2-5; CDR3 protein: ASSLGGSRGTQY
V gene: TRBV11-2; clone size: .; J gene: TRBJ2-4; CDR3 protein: ASNQSVFDASLAGGPVKNIQY
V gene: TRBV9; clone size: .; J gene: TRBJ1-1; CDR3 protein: ASTPGQSHTEAF
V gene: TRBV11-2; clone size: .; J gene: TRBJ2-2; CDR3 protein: VSSLDSSGRALDTGDLF
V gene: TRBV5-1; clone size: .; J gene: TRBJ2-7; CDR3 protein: ASRGTRGVEQY
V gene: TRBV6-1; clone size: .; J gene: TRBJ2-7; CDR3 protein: ASSEQGSHEQY
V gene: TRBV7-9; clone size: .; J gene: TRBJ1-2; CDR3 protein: ASSFGVAEDYGYT
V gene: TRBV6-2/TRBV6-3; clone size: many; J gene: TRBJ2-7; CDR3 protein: ASNRSGRIHEQY
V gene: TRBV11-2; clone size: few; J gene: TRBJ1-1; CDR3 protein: VSSLVSVMNTEAF
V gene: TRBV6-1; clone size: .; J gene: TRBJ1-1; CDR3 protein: ASSPNLNSEAF
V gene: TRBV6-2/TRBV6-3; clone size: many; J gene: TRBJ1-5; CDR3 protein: ASSYPRQGKGNQPQH
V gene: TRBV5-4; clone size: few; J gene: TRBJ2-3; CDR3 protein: ASSVGTSGYTDTQY
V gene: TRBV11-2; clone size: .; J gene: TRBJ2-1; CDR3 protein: ASSLIGANERF
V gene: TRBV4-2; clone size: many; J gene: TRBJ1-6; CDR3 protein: ASSLDRDINSPLH
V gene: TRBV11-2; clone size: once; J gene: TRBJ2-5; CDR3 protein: ASSYWTKQETQY
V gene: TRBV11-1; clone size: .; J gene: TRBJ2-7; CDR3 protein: ASSLATSWRYEQY
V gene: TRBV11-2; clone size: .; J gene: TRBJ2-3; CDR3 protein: ASSLGRLAQY
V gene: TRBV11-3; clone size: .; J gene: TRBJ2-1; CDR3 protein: ASDLESGAEQF
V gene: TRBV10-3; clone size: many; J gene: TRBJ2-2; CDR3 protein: AISGWQTGELF
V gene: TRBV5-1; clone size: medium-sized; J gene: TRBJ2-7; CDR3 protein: ASSSSYEQY
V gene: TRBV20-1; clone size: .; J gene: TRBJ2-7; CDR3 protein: SARSRKGLAGGVGYEQY
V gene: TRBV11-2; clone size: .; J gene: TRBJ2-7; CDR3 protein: VSSLAHGSWDALWAD
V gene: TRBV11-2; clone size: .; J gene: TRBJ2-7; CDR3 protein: ASSLYAYEQH
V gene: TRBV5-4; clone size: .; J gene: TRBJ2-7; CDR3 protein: VSSLHSYEQY
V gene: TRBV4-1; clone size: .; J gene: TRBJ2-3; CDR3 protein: ASSVARDGGADTQY